A selection of T cell receptor beta chains follows, all from one sample in a study of cytomegalovirus exposure and HLA in healthy donors. Libraries were prepared by immunoSEQ multiplex PCR; TCRdb keeps only in-frame clonotypes and omits some of them. The sample shows roughly 110,000 clones, over 75% of them seen only once. The sequencing sample was made of PBMCs. Receptors were obtained from a man between 60 and 75 years old in good health and CMV-seronegative. CDR3s include the opening cysteine and the closing phenylalanine or tryptophan. The order of the fields is clone size, J gene, D gene, V gene, CDR3 DNA, CDR3 protein. D genes are given only for firm matches. Not every row has a clone size; where given, it reads once, few, many or a size class.

>NA|TRBJ2-2|TRBD2|TRBV5-1
TGCGCCAGCAGCTTGACTAGCGGGGGGGCCGGGGAGCTGTTTTTT
CASSLTSGGAGELFF
>few|TRBJ2-5|NA|TRBV9
TGTGCCAGCAGCGTAGACCCCGTCGGTGAGACCCAGTACTTC
CASSVDPVGETQYF
>NA|TRBJ1-1|TRBD1|TRBV10-2
TGCGCCAGCAAGAAACAGGGGGCCCTCAAAGAAGCTTTCTTT
CASKKQGALKEAFF
>NA|TRBJ1-5|NA|TRBV6-7
TGTGCCAGCAGTTACCTTCGGGCAGGGAGGTGTGTCGGCAATCAGCCCCAGCATTTT
CASSYLRAGRCVGNQPQHF
>NA|TRBJ2-2|TRBD1|TRBV9
TGTGCCAGCAGCTGGACGCAGGGGGCGCGTCCCGGGGAGCTGTTTTTT
CASSWTQGARPGELFF
>NA|TRBJ2-2|NA|TRBV29-1
TGCAGCGTTGTACCGGACACCGGGGAGCTGTTTTTT
CSVVPDTGELFF
>NA|TRBJ2-3|NA|TRBV19
TGTGCCACCAACCGGCGGGCGGGGGCCAACGGGGGCACAGATACGCAGTATTTT
CATNRRAGANGGTDTQYF
>NA|TRBJ1-4|TRBD1|TRBV5-4
TGTGCCAGCAGCCCCCGACAGGGGTCGTCTAATGAAAAACTGTTTTTT
CASSPRQGSSNEKLFF
>few|TRBJ1-6|NA|TRBV28
TGTGCCAGCAGACCTATTTCGGAGACCTATAATTCACCCCTCCACTTT
CASRPISETYNSPLHF
>NA|TRBJ1-4|TRBD1|TRBV15
TGTGCCACCAGCGGGACCCAGGGGGCGCGAGTGGAAAAACTGTTTTTT
CATSGTQGARVEKLFF
>NA|TRBJ2-3|TRBD1|TRBV6-1
TGTGCCAGCAGTTGGACAGGGGGCACAGATACGCAGTATTTT
CASSWTGGTDTQYF
>NA|TRBJ2-2|NA|TRBV27
TGTGCCAGCAGTTTATGGTCGGGAAACACCGGGGAGCTGTTTTTT
CASSLWSGNTGELFF
>few|TRBJ2-2|TRBD1|TRBV9
TGTGCCAGCAGCGTAGGGGATTGGGGCAGGGGGCCCGGGGAGCTGTTTTTT
CASSVGDWGRGPGELFF
>NA|TRBJ1-4|NA|TRBV7-2
TGTGCCAGCAGCTTACTGCTGCAGGGCGGAACTAATGAAAAACTGTTTTTT
CASSLLLQGGTNEKLFF
>NA|TRBJ2-7|TRBD2|TRBV5-1
TGCGCCAGCAGCTTGGCCGGTAGCGGGGGCTACGAGCAGTACTTC
CASSLAGSGGYEQYF
>few|TRBJ2-5|NA|TRBV6-5
TGTGCCAGCAGTCCCCAGGGATCTGGGCAAGAGACCCAGTACTTC
CASSPQGSGQETQYF
>NA|TRBJ1-6|TRBD1|TRBV2
TGTGCCAGCAGCGGTCCGGGACAGGCAAGTTTTCCCCACTTT
CASSGPGQASFPHF
>NA|TRBJ1-1|TRBD1|TRBV4-2
TGTGCCAGCAGCCCTGAGGGGGCGTCTGAAGCTTTCTTT
CASSPEGASEAFF
>NA|TRBJ2-5|NA|TRBV9
TGTGCCAGCAGCCAATCCGCTACAGGGTCTGAGACCCAGTACTTC
CASSQSATGSETQYF
>few|TRBJ1-1|NA|TRBV5-4
TGTGCCAGCAGCTTGGGGCCTAACACTGAAGCTTTCTTT
CASSLGPNTEAFF
>NA|TRBJ1-1|TRBD1|TRBV5-1
TGCGCCAGCAGGTTACAGGGGTCGGACACTGAAGCTTTCTTT
CASRLQGSDTEAFF
>medium-sized|TRBJ2-3|TRBD2|TRBV6-5
TGTGCCAGCAGTTTCGGGGGGGACACAGATACGCAGTATTTT
CASSFGGDTDTQYF
>NA|TRBJ1-1|TRBD1|TRBV19
TGTGCCACTAAGAGCCCAACAGGGGGATCATGGACTGAAGCTTTCTTT
CATKSPTGGSWTEAFF